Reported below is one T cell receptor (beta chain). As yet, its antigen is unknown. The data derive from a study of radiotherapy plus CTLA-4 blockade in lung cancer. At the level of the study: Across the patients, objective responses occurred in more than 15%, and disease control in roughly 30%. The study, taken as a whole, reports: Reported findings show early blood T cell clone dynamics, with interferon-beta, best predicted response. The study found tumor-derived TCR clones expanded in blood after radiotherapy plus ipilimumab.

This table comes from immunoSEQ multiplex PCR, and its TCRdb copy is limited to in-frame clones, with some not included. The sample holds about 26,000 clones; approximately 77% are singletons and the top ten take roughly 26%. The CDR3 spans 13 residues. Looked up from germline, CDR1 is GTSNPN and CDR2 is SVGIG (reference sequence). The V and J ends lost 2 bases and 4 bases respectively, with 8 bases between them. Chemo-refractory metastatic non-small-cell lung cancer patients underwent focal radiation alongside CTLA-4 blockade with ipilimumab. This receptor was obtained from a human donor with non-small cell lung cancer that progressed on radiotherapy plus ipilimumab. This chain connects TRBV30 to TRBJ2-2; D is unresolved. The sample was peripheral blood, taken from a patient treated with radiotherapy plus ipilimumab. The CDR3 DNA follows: TGTGCCTGGAGTCCTCAAAGCACCGGGGAGCTGTTTTTT. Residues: CAWSPQSTGELFF.